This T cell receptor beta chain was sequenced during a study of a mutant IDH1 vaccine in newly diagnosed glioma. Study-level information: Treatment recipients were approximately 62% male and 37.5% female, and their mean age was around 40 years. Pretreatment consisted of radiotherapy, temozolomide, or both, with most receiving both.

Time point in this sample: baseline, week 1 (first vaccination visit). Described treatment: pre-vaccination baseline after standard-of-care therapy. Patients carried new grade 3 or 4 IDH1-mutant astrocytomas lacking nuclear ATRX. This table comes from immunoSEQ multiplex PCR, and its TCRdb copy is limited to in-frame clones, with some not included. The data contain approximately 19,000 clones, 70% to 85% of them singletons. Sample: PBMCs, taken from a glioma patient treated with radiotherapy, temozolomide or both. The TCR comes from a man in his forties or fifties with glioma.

For the CDR3, the DNA is TGTGCCAGCACCAAAGCTGGCGGCACAGATACGCAGTATTTT. It is translated as CASTKAGGTDTQYF. The rearrangement joins TRBV7-8 to TRBJ2-3; D is unclear. The V and J ends lost 7 bases and 1 base respectively, with 12 bases between them. Germline V gene lookup returns CDR1 SGHVS and CDR2 FQNEAQ. This CDR3 region has 14 residues.